This T cell receptor (beta chain) appears in the sequencing data of a study of graft-versus-host responses after intestinal transplantation. In this sample, this clone turned up a few times. The repertoire was sequenced with immunoSEQ multiplex PCR; TCRdb's copy has only in-frame clones and lacks some. The sample includes thousands of clones, 30% to 35% seen only once; the top ten take just over 3%. Responders labeled with CFSE (approximately 200,000) were plated with approximately 200,000 irradiated, violet-dye-labeled stimulators. Trimming cost V 6 bases and J 1 base, with 10 bases left between them. The CDR3 covers 15 residues. The germline gives CDR1 MNHEY, CDR2 SVGAGI.

The J gene is TRBJ2-6, the V gene TRBV6-5, with D unclear. The sample here was alloreactive CD8+ T cells from a mixed lymphocyte reaction culture, taken before transplantation. As to subset: CFSE-low proliferating T cells sorted from roughly six-day pre-transplant mixed lymphocyte reaction (GvH or HvG direction). This sequence was found in a human patient who was an organ donor for intestinal transplantation. The CDR3: CASSYLLSGANVLTF. The CDR3 DNA reads TGTGCCAGCAGCTATCTGCTGTCTGGGGCCAACGTCCTGACTTTC.